The TCR beta chain under discussion was sequenced for a study of T cell repertoires in ileal Crohn's disease. Background on the study: All patients had surgery for stricturing (about 60%) or penetrating (around 40%) disease.

TCRB immunosequencing input was roughly 500 nanograms of biopsy DNA per sample. The data were produced by immunoSEQ multiplex PCR, yet TCRdb's version contains in-frame clones alone and is incomplete. The data show around 5,200 clones, about four fifths seen once. V lost 0 bases and J lost 2, with 5 bases in between. This CDR3 is built from 13 residues. The germline V gene has CDR1 SGHNT and CDR2 YYREEE (reference sequence). Sequencing input: ileal tissue. The chain combines TRBV5-4 with TRBJ2-5, with no clear D. This clonotype was obtained from an adult with Crohn's disease. The CDR3 region has the DNA TGTGCCAGCAGCTTGGGTCAGCAAGAGACCCAGTACTTC. Translated: CASSLGQQETQYF. Complete variable domain (other parts from reference TRBV5-4 and TRBJ2-5): ETGVTQSPTHLIKTRGQQVTLRCSSQSGHNTVSWYQQALGQGPQFIFQYYREEENGRGNFPPRFSGLQFPNYSSELNVNALELDDSALYLCASSLGQQETQYFGPGTRLLVL.